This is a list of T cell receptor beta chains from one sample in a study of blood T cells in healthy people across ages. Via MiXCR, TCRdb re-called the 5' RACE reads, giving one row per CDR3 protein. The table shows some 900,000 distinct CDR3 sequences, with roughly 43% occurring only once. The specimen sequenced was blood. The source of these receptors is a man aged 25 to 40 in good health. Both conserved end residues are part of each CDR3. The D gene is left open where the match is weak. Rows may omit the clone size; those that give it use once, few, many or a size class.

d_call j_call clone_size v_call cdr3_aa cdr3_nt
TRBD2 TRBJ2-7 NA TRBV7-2 CASSLERGISPLHEQYF TGTGCCAGCAGCCTTGAGCGGGGGATTAGTCCGCTTCACGAGCAGTACTTC
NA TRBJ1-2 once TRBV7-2 CASSLLMMTDSYGYTF TGTGCCAGCAGCTTATTAATGATGACGGACAGCTATGGCTACACCTTC
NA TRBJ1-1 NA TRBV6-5 CASTLGGAKNTEAFF TGTGCCAGCACCCTGGGGGGGGCGAAGAACACTGAAGCTTTCTTT
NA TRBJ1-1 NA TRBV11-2 CASSVQGATEAFF TGTGCCAGTAGCGTTCAGGGCGCCACTGAAGCTTTCTTT
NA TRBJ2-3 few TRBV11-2 CASSLGGWGRTQYF TGTGCCAGCAGCTTAGGAGGGTGGGGACGAACGCAGTATTTT
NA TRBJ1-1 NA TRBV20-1 CSARERGQLNTEAFF TGCAGTGCTAGAGAACGAGGACAGCTGAACACTGAAGCTTTCTTT
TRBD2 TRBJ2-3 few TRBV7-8 CAGAGGRTDTQYF TGTGCGGGAGCGGGGGGGCGCACAGATACGCAGTATTTT
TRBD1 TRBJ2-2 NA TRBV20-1 CSAKGQGNTGELFF TGCAGTGCTAAAGGACAGGGTAACACCGGGGAGCTGTTTTTT
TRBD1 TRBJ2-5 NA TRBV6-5 CASSSTGASQETQYF TGTGCCAGCTCCTCAACAGGGGCCAGCCAAGAGACCCAGTACTTC
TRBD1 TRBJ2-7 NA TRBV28 CATERTGGLEQYF TGTGCTACGGAGAGGACAGGGGGGCTCGAGCAGTACTTC
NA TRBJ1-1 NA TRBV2 CASSQDSMNTGAFF TGTGCCAGCAGTCAGGACAGCATGAACACTGGAGCTTTCTTT
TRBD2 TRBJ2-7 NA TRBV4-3 CASSQAAGGLYNEQYF TGCGCCAGCAGCCAGGCAGCGGGGGGGCTTTACAATGAGCAGTACTTC
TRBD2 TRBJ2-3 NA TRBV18 CASSPGLAELGSSTDTQYF TGTGCCAGCTCACCGGGACTAGCGGAATTGGGATCTAGCACAGATACGCAGTATTTT
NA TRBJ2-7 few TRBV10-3 CAIISGDGSYEQYF TGTGCCATTATCTCCGGGGACGGTTCCTACGAGCAGTACTTC
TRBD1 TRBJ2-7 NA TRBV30 CAWTGTGGYEQYF TGTGCCTGGACCGGGACAGGGGGCTACGAGCAGTACTTC
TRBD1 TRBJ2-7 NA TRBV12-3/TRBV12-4 CASSLGQGPRYEQYF TGTGCCAGCAGTCTCGGACAGGGGCCTCGGTACGAGCAGTACTTC
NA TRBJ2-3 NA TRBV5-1 CASSSFGPGTDTQYF TGCGCCAGCAGCTCATTCGGTCCCGGCACAGATACGCAGTATTTT